This passage covers 5 T cell receptor beta chains from one sample sequenced in a study of blood T cell repertoires in COVID-19. Measured with immunoSEQ multiplex PCR; TCRdb has only the in-frame clones, and not every one. The data contain about 260,000 clones, 70% to 85% of them singletons. Sequencing was carried out using peripheral blood. The source is an elderly woman with acute or convalescent COVID-19.

This clone turned up a few times. The CDR3 DNA sequence: TGTGCCAGCAGTTTGACCAGGCGGGGTACTAATGAAAAACTGTTTTTT. This gives the protein CASSLTRRGTNEKLFF. The chain uses TRBV28 and TRBJ1-4; D ambiguous. CDR1 and CDR2 (germline): MDHEN, SYDVKM. V lost 3 bases and J lost 2, with 13 bases in between. The CDR3 covers 16 residues.

The chain combines TRBV5-1 with TRBJ2-2, with TRBD2 matching 7 bases. The germline CDR1 and CDR2 sequences are SGHRS and YFSETQ. This CDR3 comprises 18 residues. The V gene end was trimmed by 6 bases and the J gene end by 4 bases; junction bases not matched to a gene: 18. The chain's CDR3 is CASTRGLAELRGTGELFF. Here the CDR3 DNA reads TGCGCCAGCACCAGAGGGCTAGCGGAGTTGAGAGGCACCGGGGAGCTGTTTTTT.

A note on this clone: At one end, the junction sequence differs from germline, possibly due to a read error. V and J are TRBV29-1 and TRBJ1-2, with TRBD1 identical over 8 bases. CDR1 is SQVTM, CDR2 ANQGSEA, per germline. The CDR3 totals 12 residues. CDR3 DNA sequence: TGCAGCGCTGGACAGGGTGACTATCGCTACACCTTC. Its protein is CSAGQGDYRYTF.

This clone was detected once. This chain connects TRBV7-2 to TRBJ1-1; D is perhaps TRBD1 (5 bases). V was shortened by 5 bases and J by 11 bases, with 15 bases between the two germline ends. CDR1 is SGHTA, CDR2 FQGNSA, per germline. This CDR3 is 12 amino acids long. The CDR3 region has the DNA TGTGCCAGCAGCCTTAGAACCTCAGGGGCTTTCTTT. This sequence encodes CASSLRTSGAFF.

V gene TRBV5-6 combines with J gene TRBJ2-5, with 9 positions matching TRBD1. Germline CDR1 and CDR2: SGHDT and YYEEEE. V gave up 4 bases and J gave up 6 bases; unmatched junction bases: 13. The CDR3 is made up of 16 amino acids. CDR3 region: CASSARGTGGYKTQYF. In nucleotides, the CDR3 is TGTGCCAGCAGCGCAAGGGGTACAGGGGGCTATAAGACCCAGTACTTC.